The rows below give T cell receptor beta chains drawn from one sample of a study of T cell repertoires in cytomegalovirus infection. TCRdb re-analysed the reads in MiXCR, keeping a single row per CDR3 protein. The sample carries more than 400,000 distinct CDR3 sequences, around 27% recorded once. The source material was PBMCs. The receptors here all came from a human donor in good health (CMV status not recorded). Some clones in this sample may be carry-over from other donors' samples. Both conserved end residues are part of each CDR3. Each record gives: J gene, D gene, V gene, clone size, CDR3 DNA, CDR3 protein. The D gene is left open where the match is weak. Expanded clones are given a class, and other clones once, few, many or no size at all.

TRBJ2-7 | TRBD1 | TRBV28 | few | TGTGCCAGCAGGTCTCCGGGACAGGAGTTCTACGAGCAGTACTTC | CASRSPGQEFYEQYF
TRBJ1-3 | . | TRBV5-1 | few | TGCGCCAGCAGCTTAGGGTTCCGAACGGGAAACACCATATATTTT | CASSLGFRTGNTIYF
TRBJ1-2 | . | TRBV28 | . | TGTGCCAGCAGCCCGCCGCTCCGGACTAGCTATGGCTACACCTTC | CASSPPLRTSYGYTF
TRBJ1-5 | . | TRBV28 | . | TGTGCCAGCTACCAGAGGGGGATCCCTCAGCCCCAGCATTTT | CASYQRGIPQPQHF
TRBJ2-7 | . | TRBV12-3/TRBV12-4 | . | TGTGCCAGCAGTTTGGGGACCTCTGGACCCTACGAGCAGTACTTC | CASSLGTSGPYEQYF
TRBJ1-5 | . | TRBV12-3/TRBV12-4 | few | TGTGCCAGCAGTTTAGGGCGGAGCCAGTTTGATCAGCCCCAGCATTTT | CASSLGRSQFDQPQHF
TRBJ1-6 | . | TRBV6-2/TRBV6-3 | few | TGTGCCAGCAGTTACGCCGAGGGGTTCGTGAGCTCCTATAATTCACCCCTCCACTTT | CASSYAEGFVSSYNSPLHF
TRBJ2-7 | . | TRBV7-9 | once | TGTGCCAGCAGCCGGGCGGTCCGCCGACCTAGTTCTACTCGACCCTACGAGCAGTACTTC | CASSRAVRRPSSTRPYEQYF
TRBJ1-1 | . | TRBV4-2 | . | TGTGCCAGCAGCCACCAGCACAGGGTTGAAGGCGAAGCTTTCTTT | CASSHQHRVEGEAFF
TRBJ2-5 | . | TRBV6-1 | . | TGTGCCAGCAGTCACTGGCGGGAGACCCAGTACTTC | CASSHWRETQYF
TRBJ2-1 | TRBD1 | TRBV19 | few | TGTGCCAGCCACAGGGGGACGGAGATTTACAATGAGCAGTTCTTC | CASHRGTEIYNEQFF
TRBJ1-3 | . | TRBV7-9 | . | TGTGCCAGCAGCTTAAACCGGGACGGTCGTTTTGGTAGAAACACCATATATTTT | CASSLNRDGRFGRNTIYF
TRBJ2-7 | TRBD2 | TRBV28 | few | TGTGCCAGCATTGCGGCTAGCGGGACCTACGAGCAGTACTTC | CASIAASGTYEQYF
TRBJ1-2 | TRBD1 | TRBV7-9 | . | TGTGCCAGCAGCAACCCAGACAGGGGGCGGTTCTATGGCTACACCTTC | CASSNPDRGRFYGYTF
TRBJ2-7 | . | TRBV7-6 | many | TGTGCCAGCAGCTTAGCCCGTACCGGCTCCTACGAGCAGTACTTC | CASSLARTGSYEQYF
TRBJ2-1 | . | TRBV3-1 | . | TGTGCCAGTGGGCCACCCGAAGGTGAGCAGTTCTTC | CASGPPEGEQFF
TRBJ2-1 | TRBD2 | TRBV6-2/TRBV6-3 | few | TGTGCCAGCAGTTATAATAGCGGGAGGGCGGTAACCTACAATGAGCAGTTCTTC | CASSYNSGRAVTYNEQFF
TRBJ1-1 | . | TRBV7-9 | few | TGTGCCAGCAGCACTGACGCGAACACTGAAGCTTTCTTT | CASSTDANTEAFF
TRBJ1-1 | . | TRBV7-8 | many | TGTGCCAGCAGCTTGAAAGGGCGCACTGAAGCTTTCTTT | CASSLKGRTEAFF
TRBJ1-2 | . | TRBV28 | . | TGTGCCAGCAGTAGGGACACCTATGGCTACACCTTC | CASSRDTYGYTF
TRBJ2-7 | . | TRBV7-6 | . | TGTGCCAGCAGCTTATGGGGGCCTGACTACGAGCAGTACTTC | CASSLWGPDYEQYF
TRBJ2-7 | . | TRBV7-8 | . | TGTGCCAGCAGCTTTGAGCTACCCTACGAGCAGTACTTC | CASSFELPYEQYF
TRBJ2-7 | . | TRBV12-3/TRBV12-4 | few | TGTGCCAGCAGTTTTGGCAGGGGCTACGAGCAGTACTTC | CASSFGRGYEQYF
TRBJ1-1 | . | TRBV12-3/TRBV12-4 | many | TGTGCCAGCAGCTTAGGCGGGGACACTGAAGCTTTCTTT | CASSLGGDTEAFF
TRBJ2-1 | . | TRBV6-5 | . | TGTGCCAGCAGTTACTCGACCCTGGTGGGGGGCGAGCAGTTCTTC | CASSYSTLVGGEQFF
TRBJ2-3 | . | TRBV19 | . | TGTGCCAGTAGTATAGGATCAAAGGATACGCAGTATTTT | CASSIGSKDTQYF
TRBJ1-6 | . | TRBV9 | . | TGTGCCAGCAGCCATCTTGGGACAACTTATAATTCACCCCTCCACTTT | CASSHLGTTYNSPLHF
TRBJ1-1 | . | TRBV19 | . | TGTGCCAGTAGTATGAAGGGGGTAGAAGCTTTCTTT | CASSMKGVEAFF
TRBJ2-3 | . | TRBV7-9 | many | TGTGCCAGCAGAGGGGGCACAGATACGCAGTATTTT | CASRGGTDTQYF
TRBJ2-2 | . | TRBV4-1 | few | TGCGCCAGCAGCCGAGCGAGACCCATATTCACCGGGGAGCTGTTTTTT | CASSRARPIFTGELFF
TRBJ2-7 | TRBD2 | TRBV6-5 | many | TGTGCCAGCAGTTACCGAAACGTCCAGGCCGGATTCCGGGACTACCGGGCCTACGAGCAGTACTTC | CASSYRNVQAGFRDYRAYEQYF
TRBJ2-7 | . | TRBV7-2 | . | TGTGCCAGCAGCTTAGGCCAGGGGCACCACTTC | CASSLGQGHHF
TRBJ2-7 | . | TRBV20-1 | . | TGCAGTGCTCATTCCCAGGGGGGCTCCTACGAGCAGTACTTC | CSAHSQGGSYEQYF
TRBJ2-1 | TRBD2 | TRBV7-6 | many | TGTGCCAGCAGCTTAGGGATAGCGGGAGAGGACTACAATGAGCAGTTCTTC | CASSLGIAGEDYNEQFF
TRBJ2-1 | TRBD1 | TRBV6-2/TRBV6-3 | . | TGTGCCAGCAGTCCCCTCGGAAGGGGGCGCAGGAATGAGCAGTTCTTC | CASSPLGRGRRNEQFF
TRBJ1-5 | . | TRBV10-2 | . | TGCGCCAGCAGTGAGCCTTATAGCAATCAGCCCCAGCATTTT | CASSEPYSNQPQHF
TRBJ1-2 | . | TRBV11-3 | few | TGTGCCAGCAGCTCCCAGTCGTCGGGATTCGACGGCTACACCTTC | CASSSQSSGFDGYTF
TRBJ2-2 | . | TRBV28 | . | TGTGCCAGCAGTTTTAATCGACTGGGGAGCACCGGGGAGCTGTTTTTT | CASSFNRLGSTGELFF
TRBJ2-1 | . | TRBV6-2/TRBV6-3 | few | TGTGCCAGCAATGAAGTCAGCTTTAATGAGCAGTTCTTC | CASNEVSFNEQFF
TRBJ2-5 | TRBD2 | TRBV6-2/TRBV6-3 | many | TGTGCCAGCAGTTACGGTCGACTAGCGGGAGTCACCGAGACCCAGTACTTC | CASSYGRLAGVTETQYF
TRBJ2-7 | . | TRBV7-2 | many | TGTGCCAGCAGCTTAACTAGAGGCTACGAGCAGTACTTC | CASSLTRGYEQYF